These 12 T cell receptor beta chains were sequenced from one sample in a study of blood T cell repertoires in COVID-19. Data came from immunoSEQ multiplex PCR; TCRdb stores just in-frame clones and leaves some out. This sample carries about 270,000 clones, around 90% of them seen once, and the ten largest clones take approximately 4%. Sequencing was carried out using peripheral blood. The receptors derive from a man between 60 and 70 years old who had recovered from COVID-19.

The chain employs TRBV5-1 and TRBJ1-1; 7 nucleotides match TRBD1. Germline CDR1 SGHRS, CDR2 YFSETQ. V gave up 4 bases and J gave up 4 bases; unmatched junction bases: 10. The CDR3 contains 15 residues. The CDR3 sequence is CASSLPTGMGTEAFF. CDR3 coding DNA: TGCGCCAGCAGCCTCCCGACAGGGATGGGCACTGAAGCTTTCTTT. Together with reference TRBV5-1 and TRBJ1-1, the CDR3 gives the full variable domain: KAGVTQTPRYLIKTRGQQVTLSCSPISGHRSVSWYQQTPGQGLQFLFEYFSETQRNKGNFPGRFSGRQFSNSRSEMNVSTLELGDSALYLCASSLPTGMGTEAFFGQGTRLTVV.

The chain combines TRBV18 with TRBJ2-7; 12 bases are shared with TRBD1. Per the germline V gene, CDR1 is KGHSH and CDR2 is LQKENI. J lost 3 bases, V lost 6 bases, and 6 bases had no gene match. There are 15 residues in the CDR3. The DNA of the CDR3 is TGTGCCAGCTCCGGGACAGGGGGCGCATTCTACGAGCAGTACTTC. Amino acid sequence: CASSGTGGAFYEQYF. Full variable domain (remainder filled in from reference TRBV18 and TRBJ2-7): NAGVMQNPRHLVRRRGQEARLRCSPMKGHSHVYWYRQLPEEGLKFMVYLQKENIIDESGMPKERFSAEFPKEGPSILRIQQVVRGDSAAYFCASSGTGGAFYEQYFGPGTRLTVT.

This clone was detected a few times. DNA for the CDR3: TGTGCCAGCAGTGAACACAACCAGCCCCAGCATTTT. Translating gives CASSEHNQPQHF. The chain is built from TRBV6-1 and TRBJ1-5; D unresolved. Germline CDR1 reads MNHNS; CDR2 reads SASEGT. Deletions cut 2 bases from V and 7 bases from J, with 6 bases between. This CDR3 contains 12 residues.

The rearrangement uses TRBV13 and TRBJ2-5, with a possible D match to TRBD1 (6 bases). Germline lookup yields CDR1 PRHDT and CDR2 FYEKMQ (reference sequence). This CDR3 is built from 16 residues. V was pared by 4 bases and J by 0 bases, with 15 bases between. CDR3 in amino acids: CASSSRGDRNQETQYF. The CDR3 DNA follows: TGTGCCAGCAGCTCGAGGGGAGACAGGAACCAAGAGACCCAGTACTTC. Together with reference TRBV13 and TRBJ2-5, the CDR3 gives the full variable domain: AAGVIQSPRHLIKEKRETATLKCYPIPRHDTVYWYQQGPGQDPQFLISFYEKMQSDKGSIPDRFSAQQFSDYHSELNMSSLELGDSALYFCASSSRGDRNQETQYFGPGTRLLVL.

CDR3 protein: CASSSHRDRGLHDQPQHF. For the CDR3, the DNA is TGTGCCAGCAGCTCCCACCGGGACAGGGGCCTTCACGATCAGCCCCAGCATTTT. The rearrangement uses TRBV13 and TRBJ1-5; 10 bases agree with TRBD1. Germline CDR1 reads PRHDT; CDR2 reads FYEKMQ (reference sequence). The CDR3 is 18 residues long. V dropped 4 bases and J dropped 5; count of bases not matched to a gene: 14.

The chain carries TRBV3-1 (or the pseudogene TRBV3-2) and TRBJ1-6; D is unclear. Trimming shortened V by 7 bases and J by 6 bases, and 10 bases separated the two germline ends. Germline values: CDR1 LGHDT, CDR2 YNNKEL (reference sequence). The CDR3 extends over 13 amino acids. DNA for the CDR3: TGTGCCAGCAACCGGGAGTTTAATTCACCCCTCCACTTT. As protein: CASNREFNSPLHF.

This chain joins TRBV23-1 and TRBJ2-3, with 11 nucleotides matching TRBD2. TRBV23-1 is an open reading frame whose function is uncertain. The CDR3 runs to 16 residues. J was trimmed by 2 bases and V by 7 bases; bases with no gene match: 8. CDR3 in DNA: TGCGCCAGCAAGCCTAGCGGGGGGAAGCCCACAGATACGCAGTATTTT. As protein: CASKPSGGKPTDTQYF.

J is TRBJ2-1 and V is TRBV3-1 (or the pseudogene TRBV3-2), with D tentatively TRBD2 (5 bases). The CDR3 contains 16 residues. Germline CDR1 LGHDT, CDR2 YNNKEL (reference sequence). Trimming took off 1 base at V and 6 bases at J, with 16 bases between the two ends. The CDR3 protein is CASSQVRSTRVNEQFF. CDR3 in DNA: TGTGCCAGCAGCCAAGTAAGGTCTACGCGGGTCAATGAGCAGTTCTTC.

This rearrangement joins TRBV6-1 to TRBJ2-7; no clear D. The germline V gene has CDR1 MNHNS and CDR2 SASEGT. The V and J ends lost 3 bases and 4 bases respectively, with 13 bases between them. The CDR3 runs 14 residues. CDR3 in amino acids: CASSESTFKYEQYF. The CDR3 coding sequence is TGTGCCAGCAGTGAGTCGACATTCAAATACGAGCAGTACTTC.

The chain joins TRBV7-7 to TRBJ2-7; 11 nucleotides match TRBD1. The CDR3 contains 13 residues. Losses at the gene ends were 6 bases for V and 7 bases for J; bases not matched to a gene: 5. Germline lookup yields CDR1 SSHAT and CDR2 FNYEAQ (reference sequence). This CDR3 reads CASSPGQGGEQYF. The CDR3 DNA reads as TGTGCCAGCAGTCCGGGACAGGGGGGGGAGCAGTACTTC. The whole variable domain, filled in from reference TRBV7-7 and TRBJ2-7, reads GAGVSQSPRYKVTKRGQDVTLRCDPISSHATLYWYQQALGQGPEFLTYFNYEAQPDKSGLPSDRFSAERPEGSISTLTIQRTEQRDSAMYRCASSPGQGGEQYFGPGTRLTVT.

V is TRBV3-1 (or the pseudogene TRBV3-2) and J is TRBJ1-6, with 7 bases matching TRBD1. The CDR3 runs 15 residues. The J segment lost 7 bases and the V segment lost 0 bases, leaving 3 bases of the junction unmatched. Germline lookup yields CDR1 LGHDT and CDR2 YNNKEL (reference sequence). The chain's CDR3 is CASSQDRGINSPLHF. CDR3 nucleotides: TGTGCCAGCAGCCAAGACAGGGGGATCAATTCACCCCTCCACTTT.

V gene TRBV3-1 (or the pseudogene TRBV3-2) combines with J gene TRBJ2-3, with TRBD2 matching over 12 bases. After removal of 4 bases from V and 5 bases from J, the junction contained 7 bases not matched to a gene. There are 16 residues in the CDR3. Germline CDR1 and CDR2: LGHDT and YNNKEL (reference sequence). The CDR3 here is CASSLQGTSGRDTQYF. As DNA, the CDR3 is TGTGCCAGCAGCCTCCAGGGGACTAGCGGGCGAGATACGCAGTATTTT.